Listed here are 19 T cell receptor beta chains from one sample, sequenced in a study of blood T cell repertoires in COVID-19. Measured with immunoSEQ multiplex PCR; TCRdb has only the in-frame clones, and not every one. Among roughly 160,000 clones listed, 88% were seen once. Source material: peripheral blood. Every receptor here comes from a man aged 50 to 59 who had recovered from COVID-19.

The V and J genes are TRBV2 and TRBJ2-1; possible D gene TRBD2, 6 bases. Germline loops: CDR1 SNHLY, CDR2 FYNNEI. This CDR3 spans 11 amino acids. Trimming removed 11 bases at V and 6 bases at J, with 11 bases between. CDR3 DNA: TGTGCCGGGACTGCGGTCAATGAGCAGTTCTTC. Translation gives CAGTAVNEQFF.

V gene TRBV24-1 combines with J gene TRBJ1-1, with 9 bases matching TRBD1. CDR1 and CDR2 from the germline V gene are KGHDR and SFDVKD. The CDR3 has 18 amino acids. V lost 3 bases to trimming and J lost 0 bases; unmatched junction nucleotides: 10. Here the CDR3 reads CATSDRTGDPLMNTEAFF. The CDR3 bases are TGTGCCACCAGTGATCGGACAGGGGATCCCCTCATGAACACTGAAGCTTTCTTT.

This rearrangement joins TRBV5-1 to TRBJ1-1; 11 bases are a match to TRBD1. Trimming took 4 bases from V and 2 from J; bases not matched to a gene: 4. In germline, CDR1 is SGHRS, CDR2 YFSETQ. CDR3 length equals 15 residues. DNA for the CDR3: TGCGCCAGCAGCCTGGACAGGGGGCATAACACTGAAGCTTTCTTT. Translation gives CASSLDRGHNTEAFF. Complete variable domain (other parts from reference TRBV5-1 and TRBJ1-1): KAGVTQTPRYLIKTRGQQVTLSCSPISGHRSVSWYQQTPGQGLQFLFEYFSETQRNKGNFPGRFSGRQFSNSRSEMNVSTLELGDSALYLCASSLDRGHNTEAFFGQGTRLTVV.

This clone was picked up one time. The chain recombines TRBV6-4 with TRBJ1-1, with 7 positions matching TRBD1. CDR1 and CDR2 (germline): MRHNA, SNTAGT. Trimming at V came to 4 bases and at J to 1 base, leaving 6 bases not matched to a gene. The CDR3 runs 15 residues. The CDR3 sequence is CASSAERTGNTEAFF. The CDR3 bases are TGTGCCAGCAGTGCCGAAAGGACAGGGAACACTGAAGCTTTCTTT.

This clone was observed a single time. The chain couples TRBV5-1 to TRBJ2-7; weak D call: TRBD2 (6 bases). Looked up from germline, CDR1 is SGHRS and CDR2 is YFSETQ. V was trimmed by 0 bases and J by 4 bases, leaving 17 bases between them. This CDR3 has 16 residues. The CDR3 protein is CASSLGAGTRLYEQYF. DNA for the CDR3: TGCGCCAGCAGCTTGGGCGCCGGGACTCGACTTTACGAGCAGTACTTC.

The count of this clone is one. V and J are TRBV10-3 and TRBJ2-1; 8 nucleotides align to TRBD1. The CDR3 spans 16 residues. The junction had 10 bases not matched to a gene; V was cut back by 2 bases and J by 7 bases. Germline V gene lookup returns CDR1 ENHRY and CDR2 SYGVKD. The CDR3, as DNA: TGTGCCATCAGTGAGACTGGGACAGGTTCGGGGAATGAGCAGTTCTTC. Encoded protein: CAISETGTGSGNEQFF.

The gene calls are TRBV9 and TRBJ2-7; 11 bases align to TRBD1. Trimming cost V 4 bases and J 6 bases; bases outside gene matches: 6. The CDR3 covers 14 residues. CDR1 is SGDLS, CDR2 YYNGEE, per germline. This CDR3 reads CASSSGQGASEQYF. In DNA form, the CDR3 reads TGTGCCAGCAGCTCCGGACAGGGGGCTTCCGAGCAGTACTTC. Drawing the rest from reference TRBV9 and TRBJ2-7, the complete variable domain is DSGVTQTPKHLITATGQRVTLRCSPRSGDLSVYWYQQSLDQGLQFLIQYYNGEERAKGNILERFSAQQFPDLHSELNLSSLELGDSALYFCASSSGQGASEQYFGPGTRLTVT.

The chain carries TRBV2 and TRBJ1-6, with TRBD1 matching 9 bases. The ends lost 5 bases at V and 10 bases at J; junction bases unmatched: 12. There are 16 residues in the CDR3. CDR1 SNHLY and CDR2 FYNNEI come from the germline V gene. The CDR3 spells CASSSVPGQGRSPLHF. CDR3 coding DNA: TGTGCCAGCAGTTCTGTCCCGGGACAGGGCAGGTCACCCCTCCACTTT. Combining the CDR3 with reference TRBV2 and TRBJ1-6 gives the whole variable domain EPEVTQTPSHQVTQMGQEVILRCVPISNHLYFYWYRQILGQKVEFLVSFYNNEISEKSEIFDDQFSVERPDGSNFTLKIRSTKLEDSAMYFCASSSVPGQGRSPLHFGNGTRLTVT.

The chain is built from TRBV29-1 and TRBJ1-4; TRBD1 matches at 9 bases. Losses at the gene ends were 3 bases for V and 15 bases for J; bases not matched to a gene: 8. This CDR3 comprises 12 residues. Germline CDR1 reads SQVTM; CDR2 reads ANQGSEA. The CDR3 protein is CSVEGQGVGVFF. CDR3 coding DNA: TGCAGCGTTGAGGGACAGGGCGTGGGGGTGTTTTTT.

The DNA of the CDR3 is TGTGCCAGCAGCTTCGGGACAGGCGGACAAGAGACCCAGTACTTC. Residues: CASSFGTGGQETQYF. The chain uses TRBV11-3 and TRBJ2-5, with TRBD1 matching over 8 bases. Germline loops: CDR1 SGHNT, CDR2 YENEEA. Germline trimming cut 3 bases from V and 2 bases from J; bases unmatched to any gene: 5. The CDR3 runs 15 residues.

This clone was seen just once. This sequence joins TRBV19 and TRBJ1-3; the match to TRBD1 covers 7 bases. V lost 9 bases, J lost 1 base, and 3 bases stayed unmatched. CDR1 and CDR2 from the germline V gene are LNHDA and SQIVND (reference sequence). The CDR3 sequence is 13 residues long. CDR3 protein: CASHRGSGNTIYF. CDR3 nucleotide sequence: TGTGCCAGCCACAGGGGATCTGGAAACACCATATATTTT.

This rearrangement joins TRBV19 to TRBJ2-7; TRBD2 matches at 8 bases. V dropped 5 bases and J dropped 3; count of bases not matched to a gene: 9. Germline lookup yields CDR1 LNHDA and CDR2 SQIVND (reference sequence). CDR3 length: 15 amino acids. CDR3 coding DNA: TGTGCCAGTAGTGTTCAGGGACTAGGAGACTACGAGCAGTACTTC. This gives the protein CASSVQGLGDYEQYF.

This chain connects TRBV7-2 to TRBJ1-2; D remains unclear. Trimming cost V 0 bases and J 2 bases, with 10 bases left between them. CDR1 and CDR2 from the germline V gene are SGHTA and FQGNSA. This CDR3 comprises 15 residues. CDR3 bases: TGTGCCAGCAGCTTAGCGAGGCAGTCGAACTATGGCTACACCTTC. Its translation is CASSLARQSNYGYTF.

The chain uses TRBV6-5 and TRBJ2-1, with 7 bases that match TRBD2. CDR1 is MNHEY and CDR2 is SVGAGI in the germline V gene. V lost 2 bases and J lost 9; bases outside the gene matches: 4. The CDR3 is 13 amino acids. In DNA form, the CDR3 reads TGTGCCAGCAGTTACGCGGGGGTCGGTGAGCAGTTCTTC. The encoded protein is CASSYAGVGEQFF.

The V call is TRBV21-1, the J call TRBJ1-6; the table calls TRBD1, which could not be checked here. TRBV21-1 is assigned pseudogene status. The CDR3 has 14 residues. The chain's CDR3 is CASSPGTGQSPLHF. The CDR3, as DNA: TGTGCCAGCAGCCCCGGGACAGGCCAATCACCCCTCCACTTT.

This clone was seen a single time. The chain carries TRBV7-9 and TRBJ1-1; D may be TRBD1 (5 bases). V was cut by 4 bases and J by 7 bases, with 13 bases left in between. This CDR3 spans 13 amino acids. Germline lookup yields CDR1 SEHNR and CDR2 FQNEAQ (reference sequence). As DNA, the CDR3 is TGTGCCAGCAGCTCTGTCAGGGTTAATGAAGCTTTCTTT. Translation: CASSSVRVNEAFF.

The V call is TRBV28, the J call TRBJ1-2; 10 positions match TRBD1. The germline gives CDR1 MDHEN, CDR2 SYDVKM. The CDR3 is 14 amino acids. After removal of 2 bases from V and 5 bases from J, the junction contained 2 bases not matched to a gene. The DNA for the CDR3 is TGTGCCAGCAGTTTAGGACAGGGGGTGTATGGCTACACCTTC. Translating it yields CASSLGQGVYGYTF.

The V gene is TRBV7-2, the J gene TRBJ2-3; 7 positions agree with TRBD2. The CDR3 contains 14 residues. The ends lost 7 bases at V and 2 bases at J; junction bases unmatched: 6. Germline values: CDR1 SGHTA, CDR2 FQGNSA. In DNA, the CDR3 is TGTGCCAGCACCCGGCGGGGGTTCACAGATACGCAGTATTTT. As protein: CASTRRGFTDTQYF. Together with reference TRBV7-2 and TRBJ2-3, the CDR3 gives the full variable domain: GAGVSQSPSNKVTEKGKDVELRCDPISGHTALYWYRQSLGQGLEFLIYFQGNSAPDKSGLPSDRFSAERTGGSVSTLTIQRTQQEDSAVYLCASTRRGFTDTQYFGPGTRLTVL.

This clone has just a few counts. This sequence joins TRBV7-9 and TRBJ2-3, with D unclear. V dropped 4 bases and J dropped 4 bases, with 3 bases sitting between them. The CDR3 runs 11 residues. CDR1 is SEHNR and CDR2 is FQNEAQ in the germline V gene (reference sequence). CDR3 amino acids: CASSSSDTQYF. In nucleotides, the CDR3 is TGTGCCAGCAGCTCCTCAGATACGCAGTATTTT.